Each of the 17 T cell receptor beta chains below was sequenced from the same sample in a study of cytomegalovirus exposure and HLA in healthy donors. The data were produced by immunoSEQ multiplex PCR, yet TCRdb's version contains in-frame clones alone and is incomplete. The sample has 150,000 to 250,000 clones, roughly three quarters seen once. What was sequenced was PBMCs. The receptors originated from a woman in her twenties or thirties in good health and CMV-seronegative.

The genes are TRBV19 and TRBJ2-5; D is possibly TRBD1 (6 bases). This CDR3 region has 14 residues. CDR1 is LNHDA, CDR2 SQIVND, per germline (reference sequence). The V and J ends lost 8 bases and 2 bases respectively, with 15 bases between them. CDR3: CASSYRDKQETQYF. CDR3 in DNA: TGTGCCAGTTCATACCGGGACAAACAAGAGACCCAGTACTTC.

This clone has only a few counts. The chain carries TRBV18 and TRBJ1-6, with a tentative D call TRBD1 (6 bases). The germline CDR1 and CDR2 sequences are KGHSH and LQKENI. The CDR3 contains 13 residues. V was clipped by 3 bases and J by 7 bases, with 7 bases between them. The CDR3 spells CASSPGQNSPLHF. Here the CDR3 DNA reads TGTGCCAGCTCACCCGGACAGAATTCACCCCTCCACTTT.

This clone has just one count. The chain employs TRBV2 and TRBJ2-7, with D possibly being TRBD1 (6 bases). This CDR3 has 13 amino acids. Germline loops: CDR1 SNHLY, CDR2 FYNNEI. Trimming took 7 bases from V and 6 from J, leaving 16 bases between them. CDR3 sequence reads: CASNNRESGEQYF. CDR3 DNA sequence: TGTGCCAGCAATAACAGGGAATCGGGCGAGCAGTACTTC.

This sequence joins TRBV11-3 and TRBJ2-1, with 7 bases lining up with TRBD2. The CDR3 sequence is 15 residues long. CDR1 and CDR2 from the germline V gene are SGHNT and YENEEA. Losses at the gene ends were 3 bases for V and 5 bases for J; bases not matched to a gene: 7. CDR3: CASSLLGGTNNEQFF. CDR3 coding DNA: TGTGCCAGCAGCTTGTTAGGCGGGACTAACAATGAGCAGTTCTTC. The full variable domain, with the rest looked up from reference TRBV11-3 and TRBJ2-1, is EAGVVQSPRYKIIEKKQPVAFWCNPISGHNTLYWYLQNLGQGPELLIRYENEEAVDDSQLPKDRFSAERLKGVDSTLKIQPAELGDSAVYLCASSLLGGTNNEQFFGPGTRLTVL.

In nucleotides, the CDR3 is TGTGCCAGCTCACCTTGGGAGGGTTTCACCGGGGAGCTGTTTTTT. Its translation: CASSPWEGFTGELFF. The chain combines TRBV18 with TRBJ2-2, with 7 bases fitting TRBD2. Unmatched junction bases numbered 5, after V lost 3 bases and J lost 4 bases. Germline V gene lookup returns CDR1 KGHSH and CDR2 LQKENI. The CDR3 covers 15 residues.

V usage is TRBV5-4 and J usage is TRBJ1-2; perhaps TRBD1 as D (6 bases). V was cut by 5 bases and J by 7 bases, with 15 bases left in between. This CDR3 is built from 13 residues. Germline V gives CDR1 SGHNT, CDR2 YYREEE (reference sequence). This chain's CDR3 is CASRLGGSVGYTF. CDR3 DNA: TGTGCCAGCAGGTTAGGGGGTTCGGTTGGCTACACCTTC.

The rearrangement uses TRBV5-1 and TRBJ2-2, with a weak D call TRBD1 (7 bases). The length of the CDR3 is 15 residues. The V gene lost 2 bases and the J gene lost 5 bases, with 13 bases spanning the gap. Germline-derived CDR1 and CDR2 are SGHRS and YFSETQ. CDR3 loop: CASSFTGDRTGELFF. The CDR3 DNA reads TGCGCCAGCAGCTTCACGGGGGACAGAACCGGGGAGCTGTTTTTT.

This chain uses TRBV6-1 with TRBJ2-1, with 11 bases fitting TRBD2. J was trimmed by 4 bases and V by 3 bases; bases with no gene match: 8. CDR1 and CDR2 from the germline V gene are MNHNS and SASEGT. This CDR3 region has 17 residues. The CDR3 region has the DNA TGTGCCAGCAGTGATTTTGGTGGACTAGCGGGTTACAATGAGCAGTTCTTC. The encoded protein is CASSDFGGLAGYNEQFF.

The CDR3 nucleotides are TGTGCCAGCAGTTCCGGACTAGGCTACGAGCAGTACTTC. Protein product: CASSSGLGYEQYF. This chain uses TRBV6-5 with TRBJ2-7; 7 bases fit TRBD2. Trimming at V came to 4 bases and at J to 3 bases, leaving 3 bases not matched to a gene. The CDR3 runs 13 residues. Germline loops: CDR1 MNHEY, CDR2 SVGAGI.

The V and J genes are TRBV6-1 and TRBJ2-7; D perhaps matches TRBD2 (5 bases). This CDR3 is 17 amino acids long. V was cut by 3 bases and J by 4 bases, with 22 bases left in between. Looked up from germline, CDR1 is MNHNS and CDR2 is SASEGT. This chain's CDR3 is CASSDPRTLLGLYEQYF. The CDR3 DNA is TGTGCCAGCAGTGACCCGAGGACTCTCTTGGGTTTGTACGAGCAGTACTTC.

J is TRBJ2-5 and V is TRBV6-5; 9 positions agree with TRBD1. Trimming cost V 6 bases and J 5 bases; bases outside gene matches: 7. The CDR3 sequence is 14 residues long. The germline V gene encodes CDR1 MNHEY and CDR2 SVGAGI. CDR3 DNA: TGTGCCAGCAGGCTTTACAGGGGGCAGGAGACCCAGTACTTC. Amino acids: CASRLYRGQETQYF.

The chain links TRBV28 to TRBJ1-2, with TRBD1 as a possible D gene (6 bases). This CDR3 contains 15 residues. The V gene lost 1 base and the J gene lost 6 bases, with 15 bases spanning the gap. Germline V gene sequence: CDR1 MDHEN, CDR2 SYDVKM. CDR3 sequence reads: CASSLFPRTAHGYTF. The DNA of the CDR3 is TGTGCCAGCAGTTTATTCCCACGGACAGCCCATGGCTACACCTTC.

The rearrangement uses TRBV18 and TRBJ1-1; TRBD1 matches 7 bases. The CDR3 contains 14 residues. Unmatched junction bases numbered 1, after V lost 3 bases and J lost 0 bases. The germline V gene encodes CDR1 KGHSH and CDR2 LQKENI. CDR3 amino acids: CASSPTGVNTEAFF. For the CDR3, the DNA is TGTGCCAGCTCACCTACAGGGGTGAACACTGAAGCTTTCTTT.

This clone was seen a few times. J is TRBJ2-3 and V is TRBV5-1; 7 bases match TRBD2. Trimming removed 7 bases from V and 3 bases from J; junction bases left unmatched: 5. The CDR3 is made up of 13 amino acids. Germline lookup yields CDR1 SGHRS and CDR2 YFSETQ. CDR3 DNA: TGCGCCAGCTCAGCGGGGTTTACAGATACGCAGTATTTT. The encoded protein is CASSAGFTDTQYF.

This chain joins TRBV2 and TRBJ2-3; TRBD2 matches 11 bases. J lost 3 bases, V lost 2 bases, and 13 bases had no gene match. CDR1 SNHLY and CDR2 FYNNEI come from the germline V gene. The CDR3 runs to 19 residues. DNA for the CDR3: TGTGCCAGCAGTGAAAATTGGCGAACTAGCGGGAGTGTAACAGATACGCAGTATTTT. This gives the protein CASSENWRTSGSVTDTQYF. The full variable domain, with the rest looked up from reference TRBV2 and TRBJ2-3, is EPEVTQTPSHQVTQMGQEVILRCVPISNHLYFYWYRQILGQKVEFLVSFYNNEISEKSEIFDDQFSVERPDGSNFTLKIRSTKLEDSAMYFCASSENWRTSGSVTDTQYFGPGTRLTVL.

The chain recombines TRBV6-1 with TRBJ2-3; 9 positions agree with TRBD1. In germline, CDR1 is MNHNS, CDR2 SASEGT. The CDR3 totals 15 residues. Unmatched junction bases numbered 6, after V lost 6 bases and J lost 2 bases. CDR3 nucleotide sequence: TGTGCCAGCAGCCCGGGACAGGGTTACACAGATACGCAGTATTTT. This translates into CASSPGQGYTDTQYF.

The rearrangement links TRBV15 to TRBJ2-7; 8 positions agree with TRBD1. This CDR3 spans 13 amino acids. Germline-derived CDR1 and CDR2 are LNHNV and YYDKDF (reference sequence). The CDR3 loop is CAIRQGRRGEQYF. The CDR3 DNA is TGTGCGATACGACAGGGGCGGCGGGGCGAGCAGTACTTC.